The entry below gives a single TCR beta chain sequence along with its context. The method was immunoSEQ multiplex PCR; TCRdb's version includes in-frame clones alone and lacks a portion of them. The table shows more than 300,000 clones, with around 87% occurring only once. The sample belongs to a study of blood T cell repertoires in COVID-19. The CDR3 is made up of 16 amino acids. With 4 bases clipped from V and 7 bases from J, the junction kept 8 bases outside the gene matches. Germline V gives CDR1 SGHDT, CDR2 YYEEEE. The rearrangement uses TRBV5-6 and TRBJ1-6; 10 nucleotides align to TRBD1. The specimen sequenced was PBMCs or T cells enriched from blood (not recorded which). This receptor was taken from a man aged 35-49 years in a cohort exposed to, infected with or recovered from COVID-19 (not recorded which). This CDR3 is CASSTPGQGPNSPLHF. In nucleotides, the CDR3 is TGTGCCAGCAGCACTCCGGGACAGGGGCCCAATTCACCCCTCCACTTT.